Following are 14 T cell receptor beta chains from one sample sequenced in a study of blood T cells in healthy people across ages. Alongside a J-beta primer mix, a sample-barcoded 5' primer served in a second PCR lasting about 7 to 11 cycles. In TCRdb, the 5' RACE reads were re-called with MiXCR into one record per CDR3 protein. Of hundreds of thousands of distinct CDR3 sequences listed, 58% are singletons. Sequenced input: blood. The receptors come from a man aged 55 to 70 in good health.

This rearrangement joins TRBV13 to TRBJ2-1; 7 bases fit TRBD1. J gave up 6 bases and V 8 bases, and 7 bases lay outside the gene matches. This CDR3 is 13 amino acids long. CDR1 and CDR2 from the germline V gene are PRHDT and FYEKMQ (reference sequence). The CDR3 sequence is CASGSDRFNEQFF. In DNA form, the CDR3 reads TGTGCCAGCGGCTCGGACAGGTTCAATGAGCAGTTCTTC.

This clonotype has just a few counts. V is TRBV2 and J is TRBJ2-3; 9 nucleotides match TRBD1. The CDR3 runs to 15 residues. The germline CDR1 and CDR2 sequences are SNHLY and FYNNEI. V lost 4 bases to trimming and J lost 5 bases; unmatched junction nucleotides: 7. This CDR3 is CASSVDRGGRDTQYF. The CDR3 region has the DNA TGTGCCAGCAGTGTGGACAGGGGCGGGAGAGATACGCAGTATTTT.

The chain recombines TRBV6-2 or TRBV6-3 with TRBJ2-3; the match to TRBD1 covers 12 bases. The CDR3 sequence is 15 residues long. The germline gives CDR1 MNHEY, CDR2 SVGEGT. The V and J ends lost 5 bases and 3 bases, in that order; junction bases with no gene match: 3. CDR3 residues: CASSGTGGITDTQYF. In DNA form, the CDR3 reads TGTGCCAGCAGTGGGACAGGGGGCATAACAGATACGCAGTATTTT.

This clonotype was detected a few times. The genes are TRBV15 and TRBJ1-2; no clear D gene. Trimming left V 1 base short and J 0 bases short, with 12 bases between. The germline CDR1 and CDR2 sequences are LNHNV and YYDKDF (reference sequence). The CDR3 is made up of 16 amino acids. The CDR3 region has the DNA TGTGCCACCAGCAGAGGAGGCAATACCGCTAACTATGGCTACACCTTC. It yields the protein CATSRGGNTANYGYTF.

The chain links TRBV12-3 or TRBV12-4 to TRBJ2-3; D not certain. V lost 7 bases to trimming and J lost 0 bases, with 8 bases between them. This CDR3 region has 13 residues. The chain's CDR3 is CASIPISTDTQYF. For the CDR3, the DNA is TGTGCCAGCATCCCCATCAGCACAGATACGCAGTATTTT.

The V gene is TRBV20-1, the J gene TRBJ2-5; 10 bases align to TRBD2. J gave up 4 bases and V 3 bases, and 5 bases lay outside the gene matches. The CDR3 has 14 residues. Germline CDR1 DFQATT, CDR2 SNEGSKA (reference sequence). Here the CDR3 DNA reads TGCAGTGCTAGTGGACTAGCGGCAATAGAGACCCAGTACTTC. Its translation: CSASGLAAIETQYF.

The chain couples TRBV6-2 or TRBV6-3 to TRBJ2-3; TRBD2 is a possible D gene (6 bases). Per the germline V gene, CDR1 is MNHEY and CDR2 is SVGEGT. V was pared by 6 bases and J by 1 base, with 11 bases between. CDR3 length: 14 amino acids. CDR3 sequence: CASREGLRTDTQYF. Written as DNA, the CDR3 is TGTGCCAGCAGGGAGGGACTTCGCACAGATACGCAGTATTTT.

This chain joins TRBV12-3 or TRBV12-4 and TRBJ2-5; D is tentatively TRBD1 or TRBD2 (6 bases each). The CDR3 totals 16 residues. With 3 bases removed from V and 5 bases from J, the gap between germline ends came to 19 bases. CDR3 DNA: TGTGCCAGCAGTTTGAAGGGGGGCCCCCGATGGGAGACCCAGTACTTC. It specifies CASSLKGGPRWETQYF.

This clonotype was detected a few times. As DNA, the CDR3 is TGTGCCAGCAGCCTATACCAAGAGACCCAGTTCTTC. As protein: CASSLYQETQFF. V gene TRBV5-6 combines with J gene TRBJ2-5; no firm D call. The end of the DNA aligns better with TRBJ2-1, so the J call may be wrong. This CDR3 comprises 12 residues. Germline CDR1 reads SGHDT; CDR2 reads YYEEEE.

The chain recombines TRBV7-8 with TRBJ2-5; the D call may be TRBD1 or TRBD2 (5 bases each). CDR1 is SGHVS and CDR2 is FQNEAQ in the germline V gene. Trimming took off 4 bases at V and 5 bases at J, with 8 bases between the two ends. The CDR3 consists of 12 residues. CDR3 DNA sequence: TGTGCCAGCAGCTGGGGGATGGAGACCCAGTACTTC. Translation: CASSWGMETQYF.

The chain employs TRBV13 and TRBJ2-1; perhaps TRBD2 as D (7 bases). Germline CDR1 reads PRHDT; CDR2 reads FYEKMQ (reference sequence). Trimming removed 5 bases at V and 10 bases at J, with 24 bases between. The CDR3 is made up of 16 amino acids. The DNA of the CDR3 is TGTGCCAGCAGCCTTACCGGGACAACGACTAGCTTGGAGCAGTTCTTC. This sequence encodes CASSLTGTTTSLEQFF.

V usage is TRBV6-6 and J usage is TRBJ2-7; 10 bases agree with TRBD2. Germline V gene sequence: CDR1 MNHNY, CDR2 SVGAGI (reference sequence). The length of the CDR3 is 16 residues. The trim removed 5 bases at V and 7 bases at J, leaving 14 bases unmatched. In DNA, the CDR3 is TGTGCCAGCAGTATTACTAAGCGGGGGGGCAAGAATGAGCAGTACTTC. Translation gives CASSITKRGGKNEQYF.

The chain is built from TRBV5-1 and TRBJ2-5; no clear D. This CDR3 is 15 amino acids long. Deletions cut 2 bases from V and 1 base from J, with 12 bases between. Germline V gene sequence: CDR1 SGHRS, CDR2 YFSETQ. CDR3 nucleotide sequence: TGCGCCAGCAGCTTTGTTGGGGTCTCCCAAGAGACCCAGTACTTC. This sequence encodes CASSFVGVSQETQYF.

In this sample, this clonotype turned up once. The V gene is TRBV6-1, the J gene TRBJ2-6; D is ambiguous. Trimming removed 0 bases from V and 0 bases from J, with 9 bases in between. The CDR3 spans 17 residues. Germline CDR1 MNHNS, CDR2 SASEGT. The CDR3 protein is CASSEAGWGSGANVLTF. DNA for the CDR3: TGTGCCAGCAGTGAAGCTGGGTGGGGCTCTGGGGCCAACGTCCTGACTTTC.